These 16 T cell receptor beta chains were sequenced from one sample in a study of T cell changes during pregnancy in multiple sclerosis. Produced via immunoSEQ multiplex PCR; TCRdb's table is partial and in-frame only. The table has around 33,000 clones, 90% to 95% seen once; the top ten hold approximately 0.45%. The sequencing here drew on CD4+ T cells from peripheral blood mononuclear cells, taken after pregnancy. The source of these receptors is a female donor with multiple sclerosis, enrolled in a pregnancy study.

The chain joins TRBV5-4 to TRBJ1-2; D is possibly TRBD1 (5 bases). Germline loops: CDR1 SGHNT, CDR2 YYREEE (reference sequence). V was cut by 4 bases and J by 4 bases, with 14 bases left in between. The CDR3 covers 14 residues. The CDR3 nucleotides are TGTGCCAGCAGCACATCCGGGACTGGCTATGGCTACACCTTC. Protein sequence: CASSTSGTGYGYTF.

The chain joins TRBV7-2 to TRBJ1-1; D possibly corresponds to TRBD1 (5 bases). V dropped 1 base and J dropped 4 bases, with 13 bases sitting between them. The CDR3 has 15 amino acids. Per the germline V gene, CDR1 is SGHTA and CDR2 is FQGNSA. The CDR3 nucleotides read TGTGCCAGCAGCTTAGTAGGGCGGGGGATCACTGAAGCTTTCTTT. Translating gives CASSLVGRGITEAFF.

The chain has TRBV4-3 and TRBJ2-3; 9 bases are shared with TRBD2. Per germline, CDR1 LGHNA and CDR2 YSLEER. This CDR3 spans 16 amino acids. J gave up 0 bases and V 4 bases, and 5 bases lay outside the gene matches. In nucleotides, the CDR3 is TGCGCCAGCAGCCCACGCGGACTAGCGAGCACAGATACGCAGTATTTT. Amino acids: CASSPRGLASTDTQYF.

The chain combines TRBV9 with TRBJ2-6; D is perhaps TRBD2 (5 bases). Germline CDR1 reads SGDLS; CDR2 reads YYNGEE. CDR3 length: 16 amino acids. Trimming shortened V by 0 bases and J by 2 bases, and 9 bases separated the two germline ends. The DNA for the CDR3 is TGTGCCAGCAGCGTAGGCGGGTTCCCTGGGGCCAACGTCCTGACTTTC. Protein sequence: CASSVGGFPGANVLTF.

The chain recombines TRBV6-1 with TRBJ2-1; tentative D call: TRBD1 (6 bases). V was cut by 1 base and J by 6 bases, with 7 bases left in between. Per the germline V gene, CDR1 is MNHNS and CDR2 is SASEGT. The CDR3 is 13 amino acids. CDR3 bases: TGTGCCAGCAGTGAAGGGGACATCAATGAGCAGTTCTTC. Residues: CASSEGDINEQFF.

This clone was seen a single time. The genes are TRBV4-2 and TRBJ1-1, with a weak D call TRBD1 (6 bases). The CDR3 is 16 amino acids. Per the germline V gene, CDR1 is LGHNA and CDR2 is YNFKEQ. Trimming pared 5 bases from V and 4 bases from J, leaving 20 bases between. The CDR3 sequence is CASSSQGPRGGTEAFF. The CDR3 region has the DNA TGTGCCAGCAGCTCCCAAGGGCCCAGGGGCGGCACTGAAGCTTTCTTT.

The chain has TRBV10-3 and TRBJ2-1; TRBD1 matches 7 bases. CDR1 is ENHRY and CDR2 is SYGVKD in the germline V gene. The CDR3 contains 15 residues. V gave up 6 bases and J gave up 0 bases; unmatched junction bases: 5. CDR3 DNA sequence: TGTGCCATCAGCATGGACAGGAGCTCCTACAATGAGCAGTTCTTC. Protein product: CAISMDRSSYNEQFF.

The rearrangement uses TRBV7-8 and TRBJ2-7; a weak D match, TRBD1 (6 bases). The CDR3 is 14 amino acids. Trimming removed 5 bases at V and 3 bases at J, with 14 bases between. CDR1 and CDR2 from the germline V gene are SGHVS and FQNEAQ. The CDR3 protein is CASSHSTGSYEQYF. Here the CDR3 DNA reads TGTGCCAGCAGCCATTCTACAGGGAGCTACGAGCAGTACTTC.

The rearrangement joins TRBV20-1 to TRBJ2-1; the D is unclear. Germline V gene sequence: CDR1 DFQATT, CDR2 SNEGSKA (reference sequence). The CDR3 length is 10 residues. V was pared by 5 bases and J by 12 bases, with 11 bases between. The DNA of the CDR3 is TGCAGTGCTCCCATCGAGTCGCAGTTCTTC. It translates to CSAPIESQFF.

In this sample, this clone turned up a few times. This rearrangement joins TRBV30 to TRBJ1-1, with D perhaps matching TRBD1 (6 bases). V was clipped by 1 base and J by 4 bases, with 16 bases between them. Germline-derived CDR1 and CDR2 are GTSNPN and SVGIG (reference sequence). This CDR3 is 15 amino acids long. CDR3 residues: CAWSDKTGGGTEAFF. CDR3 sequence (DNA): TGTGCCTGGAGTGACAAGACAGGTGGAGGCACTGAAGCTTTCTTT.

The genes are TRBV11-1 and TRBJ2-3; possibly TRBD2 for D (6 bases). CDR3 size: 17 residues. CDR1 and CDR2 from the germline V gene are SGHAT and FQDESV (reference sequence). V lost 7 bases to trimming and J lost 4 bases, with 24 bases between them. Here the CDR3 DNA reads TGTGCCAGCACCCCTAGGGCCGGGGGACTGCGCCCAGATACGCAGTATTTT. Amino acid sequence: CASTPRAGGLRPDTQYF.

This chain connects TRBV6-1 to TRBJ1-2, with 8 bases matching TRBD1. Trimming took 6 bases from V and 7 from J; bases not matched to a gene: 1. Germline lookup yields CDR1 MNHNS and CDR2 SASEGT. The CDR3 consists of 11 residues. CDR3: CASRDRGGYTF. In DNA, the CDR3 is TGTGCCAGCAGAGACAGGGGTGGCTACACCTTC.

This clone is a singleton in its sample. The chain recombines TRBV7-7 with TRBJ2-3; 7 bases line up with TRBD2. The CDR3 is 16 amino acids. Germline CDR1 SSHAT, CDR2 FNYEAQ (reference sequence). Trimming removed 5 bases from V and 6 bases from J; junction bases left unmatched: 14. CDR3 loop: CASSLDPWGGRDTQYF. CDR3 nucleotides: TGTGCCAGCAGCCTGGATCCTTGGGGGGGAAGGGATACGCAGTATTTT.

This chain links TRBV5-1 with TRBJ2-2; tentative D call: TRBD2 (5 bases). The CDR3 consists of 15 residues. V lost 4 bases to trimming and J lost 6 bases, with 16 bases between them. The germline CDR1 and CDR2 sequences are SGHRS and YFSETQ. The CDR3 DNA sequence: TGCGCCAGCAGCCCGACGGGAAGGGCGGCCGGGGAGCTGTTTTTT. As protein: CASSPTGRAAGELFF.

The CDR3 DNA follows: TGCAGCGTTGGAGTGTTGGGGGGTAGCAATGAGCAGTTCTTC. It specifies CSVGVLGGSNEQFF. This chain uses TRBV29-1 with TRBJ2-1; tentatively, D is TRBD2 (6 bases). The germline V and J ends were trimmed by 4 bases and 6 bases, with 16 bases remaining between them. The CDR3 extends over 14 amino acids. The germline CDR1 and CDR2 sequences are SQVTM and ANQGSEA.

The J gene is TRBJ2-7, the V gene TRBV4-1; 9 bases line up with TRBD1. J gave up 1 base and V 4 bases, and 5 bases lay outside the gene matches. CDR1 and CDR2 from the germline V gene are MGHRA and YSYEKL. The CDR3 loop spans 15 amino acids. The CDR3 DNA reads TGCGCCAGCAGCCTACCGGGACAGGGATCCTACGAGCAGTACTTC. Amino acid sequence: CASSLPGQGSYEQYF.